This entry lists 17 T cell receptor beta chains sequenced from one sample in a study of T-cell reconstitution after alpha-beta-depleted transplantation in children. Library preparation (for TCRbeta) was performed with unique molecular identifiers. TCRdb reprocessed the PCR reads with MiXCR, giving one entry per CDR3 protein. Among fewer than 450,000 distinct CDR3 sequences listed, about 16% were seen once. The sequencing used PBMCs, mostly from graft donor cells, collected 360 days after TCRalphabeta/CD19-depleted stem cell transplant. Every receptor here comes from a male patient aged 2-15 years who had a stem cell transplant for acute lymphoblastic leukemia, so the T cells may come from the graft donor.

Ten or more counts support this clonotype. The rearrangement joins TRBV12-3 or TRBV12-4 to TRBJ2-2; 7 nucleotides align to TRBD2. Trimming cost V 3 bases and J 5 bases; bases outside gene matches: 3. The CDR3 contains 14 residues. The CDR3 DNA reads as TGTGCCAGCAGTTTGGGGCGGGAGACCGGGGAGCTGTTTTTT. This sequence encodes CASSLGRETGELFF.

The CDR3 loop is CSASSYPPPAQFF. As DNA, the CDR3 is TGCAGTGCTAGCAGTTATCCCCCCCCGGCGCAGTTCTTC. V usage is TRBV20-1 and J usage is TRBJ2-1, with unresolved D. The V gene's germline CDR1 is DFQATT and CDR2 SNEGSKA (reference sequence). Between the trimmed V and J ends, which lost 3 bases and 12 bases, there was a span of 18 bases. The CDR3 totals 13 residues.

This clonotype occurred many times. V and J are TRBV15 and TRBJ2-2; possible D gene TRBD2, 5 bases. Between the trimmed V and J ends, which lost 3 bases and 5 bases, there was a span of 19 bases. The V gene's germline CDR1 is LNHNV and CDR2 YYDKDF (reference sequence). The CDR3 covers 17 residues. CDR3 DNA: TGTGCCACCAGCAGGGAACTACGTACTAGAGGGACCGGGGAGCTGTTTTTT. Translated, it gives CATSRELRTRGTGELFF. The full variable domain, in which reference TRBV15 and TRBJ2-2 provide the parts outside the CDR3, is DAMVIQNPRYQVTQFGKPVTLSCSQTLNHNVMYWYQQKSSQAPKLLFHYYDKDFNNEADTPDNFQSRRPNTSFCFLDIRSPGLGDTAMYLCATSRELRTRGTGELFFGEGSRLTVL.

The genes are TRBV5-1 and TRBJ2-2, with D possibly TRBD1 on 6 matching bases. Germline V gene data show CDR1 as SGHRS and CDR2 as YFSETQ. CDR3 length equals 14 residues. The V end was cut by 1 base, the J end by 4 bases, with 8 bases between. CDR3 residues: CASSLWGLTGELFF. The DNA of the CDR3 is TGCGCCAGCAGCTTGTGGGGGCTCACCGGGGAGCTGTTTTTT.

The rearrangement joins TRBV7-8 to TRBJ2-1, with D perhaps matching TRBD2 (5 bases). From germline, CDR1 is SGHVS and CDR2 FQNEAQ. This CDR3 has 17 amino acids. V was clipped by 0 bases and J by 2 bases, with 14 bases between them. CDR3 sequence (DNA): TGTGCCAGCAGCTTAGCGCGGATACGGGATCCCTACAATGAGCAGTTCTTC. Translating it yields CASSLARIRDPYNEQFF. The whole variable domain, remainder taken from reference TRBV7-8 and TRBJ2-1, is GAGVSQSPRYKVAKRGQDVALRCDPISGHVSLFWYQQALGQGPEFLTYFQNEAQLDKSGLPSDRFFAERPEGSVSTLKIQRTQQEDSAVYLCASSLARIRDPYNEQFFGPGTRLTVL.

This chain connects TRBV29-1 to TRBJ2-1; D perhaps matches TRBD1 (5 bases). Per the germline V gene, CDR1 is SQVTM and CDR2 is ANQGSEA. The V gene lost 2 bases and the J gene lost 1 base, with 12 bases spanning the gap. This CDR3 region has 15 residues. The CDR3 bases are TGCAGCGTTGAACTTCCTAGGGGTTCCTACAATGAGCAGTTCTTC. Translating it yields CSVELPRGSYNEQFF.

The J gene is TRBJ2-7, the V gene TRBV7-9, with 8 bases matching TRBD1. Germline assignment: CDR1 SEHNR and CDR2 FQNEAQ (reference sequence). The CDR3 totals 13 residues. Losses at the gene ends were 5 bases for V and 4 bases for J; bases not matched to a gene: 4. The CDR3 nucleotides read TGTGCCAGCAGCCGTTACAGGGGGTACGAGCAGTACTTC. It translates to CASSRYRGYEQYF. The variable domain in full, completed from reference TRBV7-9 and TRBJ2-7, reads DTGVSQNPRHKITKRGQNVTFRCDPISEHNRLYWYRQTLGQGPEFLTYFQNEAQLEKSRLLSDRFSAERPKGSFSTLEIQRTEQGDSAMYLCASSRYRGYEQYFGPGTRLTVT.

The J gene is TRBJ1-5, the V gene TRBV28; D is undetermined. CDR3 length: 16 residues. V gave up 4 bases and J gave up 0 bases, with 13 bases separating them. Germline V lookup: CDR1 MDHEN, CDR2 SYDVKM. This chain's CDR3 is CASSSRRIFSNQPQHF. The CDR3 bases are TGTGCCAGCAGTTCCAGACGGATATTTAGCAATCAGCCCCAGCATTTT.

A few counts support this clonotype. The chain is built from TRBV5-6 and TRBJ2-1; 7 nucleotides agree with TRBD2. CDR1 is SGHDT, CDR2 YYEEEE, per germline. With V trimmed by 1 base and J by 4 bases, 11 bases remained unmatched. The CDR3 covers 17 residues. The DNA of the CDR3 is TGTGCCAGCAGCTTGTCCGTTCTAGCGGCCTCATACAATGAGCAGTTCTTC. Protein sequence: CASSLSVLAASYNEQFF.

This clonotype was detected only a few times. The rearrangement joins TRBV6-5 to TRBJ2-5, with TRBD2 as a possible D gene (5 bases). The CDR3 covers 15 residues. Between the trimmed V and J ends, which lost 7 bases and 5 bases, there was a span of 20 bases. Looked up from germline, CDR1 is MNHEY and CDR2 is SVGAGI. In DNA, the CDR3 is TGTGCCAGCACCTTCACCGGAGCGGAATTCGAGACCCAGTACTTC. Translation: CASTFTGAEFETQYF.

The rearrangement uses TRBV9 and TRBJ2-1; either TRBD1 or TRBD2 may supply D (5 bases each). Germline CDR1 and CDR2: SGDLS and YYNGEE. V was clipped by 0 bases and J by 2 bases, with 9 bases between them. The CDR3 runs to 15 residues. The CDR3 DNA follows: TGTGCCAGCAGCGTAGATGTGGGGGCCTACAATGAGCAGTTCTTC. Encoded protein: CASSVDVGAYNEQFF.

This clonotype was counted a few times. The genes are TRBV28 and TRBJ1-1, with TRBD1 as a possible D gene (5 bases). V lost 6 bases, J lost 4 bases, and 15 bases lay in between. From germline, CDR1 is MDHEN and CDR2 SYDVKM. This CDR3 has 14 residues. The CDR3 is CASSPLRGVTEAFF. The CDR3 bases are TGTGCCAGCAGCCCCCTACGGGGGGTCACTGAAGCTTTCTTT.

The V gene is TRBV5-1, the J gene TRBJ2-7; 7 bases match TRBD1. The junction had 6 bases not matched to a gene; V was cut back by 4 bases and J by 2 bases. Germline-derived CDR1 and CDR2 are SGHRS and YFSETQ. CDR3 length: 14 amino acids. This CDR3 reads CASSPDRDAYEQYF. Written as DNA, the CDR3 is TGCGCCAGCAGCCCCGACAGGGACGCCTACGAGCAGTACTTC.

This clonotype was observed a single time. The chain carries TRBV11-1 and TRBJ2-5; TRBD2 aligns across 9 bases. Germline CDR1 reads SGHAT; CDR2 reads FQDESV (reference sequence). The CDR3 has 16 residues. Trimming at V came to 9 bases and at J to 0 bases, leaving 11 bases not matched to a gene. The CDR3 bases are TGTGCCAGTGCCCTCAATAGCGGGAGACACCAAGAGACCCAGTACTTC. It encodes CASALNSGRHQETQYF.

For this clonotype: At one of its ends the junction is not consistent with the germline gene, which may arise from a read error. Written as DNA, the CDR3 is TGTGCCAGCAAGGCTAGCGGAGGGATTTACAATGAGCAGCTCTTC. Amino acids: CASKASGGIYNEQLF. The V call is TRBV4-2, the J call TRBJ2-1; 7 nucleotides line up with TRBD2. Germline values: CDR1 LGHNA, CDR2 YNFKEQ. CDR3 length: 15 amino acids.

The sample holds many counts of this clonotype. V and J are TRBV4-3 and TRBJ2-1; D may be TRBD2 (5 bases). CDR1 LGHNA and CDR2 YSLEER come from the germline V gene. V shed 4 bases and J shed 9 bases, with 16 bases lying between them. This CDR3 comprises 14 residues. The DNA for the CDR3 is TGCGCCAGCAGCCCCTGGACTGGGGAACCTGAGCAGTTCTTC. Translated, it gives CASSPWTGEPEQFF.

At least ten counts were recorded for this clonotype. The chain carries TRBV5-5 and TRBJ2-5, with no clear D. Trimming removed 2 bases from V and 0 bases from J, with 5 bases in between. The germline gives CDR1 SGHKS, CDR2 YYEKEE (reference sequence). CDR3 size: 13 residues. The CDR3 protein is CASSFLDQETQYF. For the CDR3, the DNA is TGTGCCAGCAGCTTTCTAGACCAAGAGACCCAGTACTTC. Together with reference TRBV5-5 and TRBJ2-5, the CDR3 gives the full variable domain: DAGVTQSPTHLIKTRGQQVTLRCSPISGHKSVSWYQQVLGQGPQFIFQYYEKEERGRGNFPDRFSARQFPNYSSELNVNALLLGDSALYLCASSFLDQETQYFGPGTRLLVL.